This T cell receptor (beta chain) was observed in a study of blood T cell repertoires in COVID-19 (TCRdb year 2020). Describing the broader study: Samples covering the acute and convalescent phases of COVID-19 were provided by collaborators in the United States, Italy and Spain. The prospective study material was composed of cDNA or gDNA derived from T cells, B-cell-depleted T cells, or PBMCs. Sample metadata almost always included a de-identified subject ID, COVID-19 status, age in years and sex. The repertoires were released in a freely available public database intended as a resource for research on the immune response to SARS-CoV-2. Samples came from the ongoing ImmuneRACE study (first 160 participants) plus 1,254 subjects from 6 global collaborators. Subjects who had been exposed to COVID-19, were actively infected with it, or had recovered from it provided the deeply sampled blood TCRbeta repertoires that made up the dataset. HLA class I and class II types, where available, came from metadata supplied by the sample provider rather than from assay-based typing. Here is what the overall study found, with its caveats: The amount of clinical and demographic metadata varied by source and participant and was provided uncurated.

At one collaborating source in Seattle, patients were enrolled during active infection and were followed longitudinally through the course of disease. Each collaborating institution followed its own protocols to collect whole blood in K2EDTA tubes. For TCRbeta analysis, collaborators shipped samples as frozen whole blood, isolated PBMCs, or DNA extracted from either of those sample types. TCRbeta CDR3 regions were amplified from genomic DNA using the immunoSEQ Assay, a bias-controlled multiplex PCR. Regarding the original processing steps: The number of nucleated cells in each sample was estimated from the amplification of reference gene primers within the assay. To quantify the absolute abundance of each unique TCRbeta CDR3 rearrangement, sequence reads were collapsed and filtered. For each sample, productive Simpson clonality was calculated as the square root of Simpson's diversity index across productive rearrangements. What TCRdb holds here is the immuneACCESS table cut down to in-frame rearrangements. Part of the clones is not present; checked against another copy, under half of the missing clones reflect an unresolved V gene, and the others are unexplained. V and J calls and clone size are given by that table; D and trimming were obtained from the DNA. The sample table holds roughly 230,000 clones, of which about 90% were seen once. The ten top clones hold around 2.3% of the sample.

Regarding this clone: The antigen it recognizes is unknown. No clone much larger than this one lies a single base away; base qualities are absent.

The germline V gene gives CDR1 as SGHRS and CDR2 as YFSETQ. Trimming takes 4 bases from V and 7 bases from J, and the germline ends sit 18 bases apart. The CDR3 runs 14 amino acids, cysteine and phenylalanine included. Solely the CDR3 DNA is kept, with 42 bases framed from the first base. Sequenced: peripheral blood. Here the chain combines TRBV5-1 and TRBJ2-7; D gene: possibly TRBD2, on 5 matching bases. The TCR sequence derives from a woman aged 60 to 75 with COVID-19, enrolled during active disease. The nucleotide sequence is given as TGCGCCAGCAGCGTATCCCCGGGAACCACGGAGCAGTACTTC. Its product reads: CASSVSPGTTEQYF.